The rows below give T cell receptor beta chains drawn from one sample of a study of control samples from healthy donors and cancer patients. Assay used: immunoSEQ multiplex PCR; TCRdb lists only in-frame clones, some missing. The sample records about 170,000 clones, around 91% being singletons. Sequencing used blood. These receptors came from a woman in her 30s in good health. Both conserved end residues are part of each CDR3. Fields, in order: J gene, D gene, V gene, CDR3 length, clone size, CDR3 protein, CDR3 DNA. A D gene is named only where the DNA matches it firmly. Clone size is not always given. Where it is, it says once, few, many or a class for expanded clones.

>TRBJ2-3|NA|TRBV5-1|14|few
CASSLRQSTDTQYF
TGCGCCAGCAGCTTGCGACAAAGCACAGATACGCAGTATTTT
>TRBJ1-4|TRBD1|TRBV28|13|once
CAIGTGANEKLFF
TGTGCCATCGGGACAGGGGCTAATGAAAAACTGTTTTTT
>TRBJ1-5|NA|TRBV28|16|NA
CASSYYRRVGNQPQHF
TGTGCCAGCAGTTACTATAGGAGGGTCGGGAATCAGCCCCAGCATTTT
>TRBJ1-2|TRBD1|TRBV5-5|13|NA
CASSEGQNYGYTF
TGTGCCAGCAGCGAGGGACAGAACTATGGCTACACCTTC
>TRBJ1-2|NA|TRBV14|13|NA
CASSQRGAYGYTF
TGTGCCAGCAGCCAACGAGGGGCCTATGGCTACACCTTC
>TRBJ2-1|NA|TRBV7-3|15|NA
CASSLDGGGYNEQFF
TGTGCCAGCAGCTTAGATGGAGGGGGCTACAATGAGCAGTTCTTC
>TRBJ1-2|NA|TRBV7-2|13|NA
CASSLSGAGGYTF
TGTGCCAGCAGCTTATCAGGGGCGGGAGGCTACACCTTC
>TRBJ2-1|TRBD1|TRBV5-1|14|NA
CASSRQGTYNEQFF
TGCGCCAGCAGCCGACAGGGGACCTACAATGAGCAGTTCTTC
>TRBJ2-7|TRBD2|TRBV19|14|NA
CASSSGTSGGEQYF
TGTGCCAGTAGTTCCGGGACTAGCGGTGGCGAGCAGTACTTC
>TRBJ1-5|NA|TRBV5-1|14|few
CASSLPGIGQPQHF
TGCGCCAGCAGCTTGCCAGGGATAGGGCAGCCCCAGCATTTT
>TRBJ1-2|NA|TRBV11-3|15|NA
CASSLGPGAGYGYTF
TGTGCCAGCAGCTTAGGTCCGGGGGCGGGCTATGGCTACACCTTC
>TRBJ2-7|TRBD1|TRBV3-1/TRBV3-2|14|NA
CASSQGDRAYEQYF
TGTGCCAGCAGCCAAGGGGACAGGGCCTACGAGCAGTACTTC
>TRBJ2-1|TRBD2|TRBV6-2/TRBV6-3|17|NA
CASSSGTSGRLGNEQFF
TGTGCCAGCAGTTCGGGGACTAGCGGGAGGTTAGGGAATGAGCAGTTCTTC
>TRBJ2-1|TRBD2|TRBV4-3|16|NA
CASSQGTSGSTNEQFF
TGCGCCAGCAGCCAAGGGACTAGCGGGAGTACCAATGAGCAGTTCTTC
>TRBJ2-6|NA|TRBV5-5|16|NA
CASSLGRGSGANVLTF
TGTGCCAGCAGCTTGGGCAGGGGCTCTGGGGCCAACGTCCTGACTTTC
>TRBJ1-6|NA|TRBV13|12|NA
CASSLGRSPLHF
TGTGCCAGCAGCTTAGGGCGGTCACCCCTCCACTTT
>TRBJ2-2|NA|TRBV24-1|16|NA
CATSDLQGANTGELFF
TGTGCCACCAGTGATTTGCAAGGGGCGAACACCGGGGAGCTGTTTTTT
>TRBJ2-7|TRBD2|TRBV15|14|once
CATSSRTSGGEQYF
TGTGCCACCAGCAGTCGGACTAGCGGGGGAGAGCAGTACTTC
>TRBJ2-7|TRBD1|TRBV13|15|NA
CASSLGTGNTYEQYF
TGTGCCAGCAGCTTAGGGACAGGGAACACCTACGAGCAGTACTTC
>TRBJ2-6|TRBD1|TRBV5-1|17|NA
CASSLGTGGSGANVLTF
TGCGCCAGCAGCTTGGGGACAGGCGGCTCTGGGGCCAACGTCCTGACTTTC
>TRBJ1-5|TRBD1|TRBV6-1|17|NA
CASSKGAGGGSNQPQHF
TGTGCCAGCAGTAAAGGGGCAGGGGGTGGAAGCAATCAGCCCCAGCATTTT
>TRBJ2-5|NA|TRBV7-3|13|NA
CASRGLTQETQYF
TGTGCCAGCAGGGGGCTAACCCAAGAGACCCAGTACTTC
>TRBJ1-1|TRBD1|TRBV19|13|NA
CASSPQGRSEAFF
TGTGCCAGTAGTCCACAGGGGAGATCTGAAGCTTTCTTT
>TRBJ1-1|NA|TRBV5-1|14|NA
CASTSGTANTEAFF
TGCGCCAGCACCTCCGGGACCGCCAACACTGAAGCTTTCTTT
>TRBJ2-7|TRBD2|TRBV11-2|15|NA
CASSLDLAGAYEQYF
TGTGCCAGCAGCTTAGATCTAGCGGGGGCCTACGAGCAGTACTTC
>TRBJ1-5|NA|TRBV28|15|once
CASSFLRDKDQPQHF
TGTGCCAGCAGTTTCCTACGGGACAAAGACCAGCCCCAGCATTTT
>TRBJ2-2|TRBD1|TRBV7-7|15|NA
CASSPGTGSTGELFF
TGTGCCAGCAGCCCCGGGACAGGTTCAACCGGGGAGCTGTTTTTT
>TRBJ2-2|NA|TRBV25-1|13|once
CASSEGGSGELFF
TGTGCCAGCAGTGAAGGGGGCTCCGGGGAGCTGTTTTTT